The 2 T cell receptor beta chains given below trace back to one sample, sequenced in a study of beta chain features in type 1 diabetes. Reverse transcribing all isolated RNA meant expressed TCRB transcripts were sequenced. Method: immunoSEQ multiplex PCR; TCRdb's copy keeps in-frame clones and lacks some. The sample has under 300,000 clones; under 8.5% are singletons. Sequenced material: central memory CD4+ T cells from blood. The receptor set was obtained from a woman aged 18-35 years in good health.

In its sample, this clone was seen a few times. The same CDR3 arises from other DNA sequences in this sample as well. This chain's CDR3 is CASSRGLAGVTDTQYF. CDR3 sequence (DNA): TGCGCCAGCAGCAGGGGACTAGCGGGGGTCACAGATACGCAGTATTTT. The genes are TRBV5-1 and TRBJ2-3, with TRBD2 matching over 14 bases. The CDR3 length is 16 residues. After removal of 4 bases from V and 2 bases from J, the junction contained 3 bases not matched to a gene. From germline, CDR1 is SGHRS and CDR2 YFSETQ.

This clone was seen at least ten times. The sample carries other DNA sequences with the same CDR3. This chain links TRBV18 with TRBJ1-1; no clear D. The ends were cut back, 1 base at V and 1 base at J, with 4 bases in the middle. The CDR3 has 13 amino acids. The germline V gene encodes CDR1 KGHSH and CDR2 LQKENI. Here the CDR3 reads CASSPQGNTEAFF. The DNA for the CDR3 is TGTGCCAGCTCACCACAGGGGAACACTGAAGCTTTCTTT.